Listed below are T cell receptor beta chains from one sample, sequenced in a study of blood T cell repertoires in COVID-19. The data were produced by immunoSEQ multiplex PCR, yet TCRdb's version contains in-frame clones alone and is incomplete. The repertoire includes approximately 69,000 clones, roughly 80% of them detected once, and 13% sits in the top ten. Source material: peripheral blood. All receptors come from a man in his forties or fifties with COVID-19, enrolled during active disease. Each CDR3 is given with its conserved first and last residue. D genes are given only for firm matches. Only part of the rows carry a size: once, few, many, or a class if the clone is expanded.

len	j_gene	abundance	d_gene	v_gene	CDR3aa	CDR3nt
15	TRBJ2-7	NA	TRBD1	TRBV10-3	CAISESVGTGVEQYF	TGTGCCATCAGTGAGTCGGTAGGGACAGGGGTGGAGCAGTACTTC
16	TRBJ1-1	NA	TRBD1	TRBV10-3	CAISGTGAPSSTEAFF	TGTGCCATCAGTGGGACAGGGGCACCCTCCAGCACTGAAGCTTTCTTT
19	TRBJ1-6	NA	NA	TRBV27	CASSFRTVTTETLNSPLHF	TGTGCCAGCAGTTTTCGGACAGTGACGACGGAGACCCTTAATTCACCCCTCCACTTT
15	TRBJ2-1	NA	TRBD2	TRBV2	CASSLAGALRNEQFF	TGTGCCAGCAGTCTAGCGGGGGCCCTGAGAAATGAGCAGTTCTTC
13	TRBJ1-2	NA	NA	TRBV7-3	CASSPPGNYGYTF	TGTGCCAGCAGCCCCCCCGGGAATTATGGCTACACCTTC
14	TRBJ2-1	few	NA	TRBV11-2	CASSLIRGPNEQFF	TGTGCCAGCAGCTTAATCAGGGGTCCCAATGAGCAGTTCTTC
15	TRBJ1-2	once	NA	TRBV14	CASSQPGSTFWGYTF	TGTGCCAGCAGCCAACCGGGAAGTACATTTTGGGGCTACACCTTC
14	TRBJ1-1	NA	TRBD1	TRBV6-5	CASTNRGLNTEAFF	TGTGCCAGCACCAACAGGGGGCTGAACACTGAAGCTTTCTTT
17	TRBJ2-2	NA	TRBD2	TRBV14	CASSQLFGGGATGELFF	TGTGCCAGCAGCCAACTCTTTGGCGGGGGGGCCACCGGGGAGCTGTTTTTT
15	TRBJ1-2	NA	NA	TRBV25-1	CASSGYREANYGYTF	TGTGCCAGCAGTGGATACAGGGAAGCTAACTATGGCTACACCTTC
15	TRBJ2-2	NA	TRBD1	TRBV2	CASTAGTGGTGELFF	TGTGCCAGCACCGCTGGGACAGGGGGCACCGGGGAGCTGTTTTTT
17	TRBJ2-1	NA	TRBD1	TRBV23-1	CASSQSVVQGKHNEQFF	TGCGCCAGCAGTCAGTCCGTGGTACAGGGGAAGCACAATGAGCAGTTCTTC
15	TRBJ2-5	NA	NA	TRBV10-3	CAISESARRMETQYF	TGTGCCATCAGTGAGTCGGCTCGCCGTATGGAGACCCAGTACTTC
14	TRBJ1-1	NA	NA	TRBV4-1	CASSQDGTGTEAFF	TGCGCCAGCAGCCAAGATGGTACCGGCACTGAAGCTTTCTTT
11	TRBJ1-4	NA	NA	TRBV30	CAWSVLEKLFF	TGTGCCTGGAGTGTACTGGAAAAACTGTTTTTT
14	TRBJ1-2	NA	NA	TRBV19	CASSILGHDYGYTF	TGTGCCAGTAGTATCTTGGGGCATGACTATGGCTACACCTTC
14	TRBJ2-7	once	NA	TRBV30	CAWMKDLLFYEQYF	TGTGCCTGGATGAAGGACTTACTGTTCTACGAGCAGTACTTC
15	TRBJ1-4	NA	NA	TRBV4-2	CASSLPVATNEKLFF	TGTGCCAGCAGCCTACCGGTTGCAACTAATGAAAAACTGTTTTTT
15	TRBJ2-5	NA	TRBD2	TRBV7-2	CASSFGTSGAETQYF	TGTGCCAGCAGCTTTGGGACTAGCGGGGCAGAGACCCAGTACTTC
13	TRBJ2-3	NA	TRBD1	TRBV5-1	CASSSTGLDTQYF	TGCGCCAGCAGCTCGACAGGGTTGGATACGCAGTATTTT
19	TRBJ2-2	NA	TRBD2	TRBV3-1/TRBV3-2	CASSQGLAGVSGNTGELFF	TGTGCCAGCAGCCAAGGACTAGCGGGGGTATCGGGGAACACCGGGGAGCTGTTTTTT
13	TRBJ2-7	NA	NA	TRBV19	CASSAGTGYEQYF	TGTGCCAGTAGCGCCGGAACAGGCTACGAGCAGTACTTC
15	TRBJ1-2	NA	TRBD1	TRBV7-3	CASSLGQGARDGYTF	TGTGCCAGCAGCTTAGGACAGGGGGCGCGGGATGGCTACACCTTC